The subject of this entry is one T cell receptor beta chain. Its matching antigen is unknown. In the same sample, other DNA sequences code for this CDR3. The study reverse transcribed the entire isolated RNA, so it sequenced expressed TCRB transcripts. Each sample of naive, central memory or regulatory T cells had, on average, around 4 million reads. Here immunoSEQ multiplex PCR was the method, and the copy in TCRdb shows in-frame clones only, minus some. The data show 150,000 to 180,000 clones, approximately 10% seen once. These data originate in a study of beta chain features in type 1 diabetes. At the level of the study: What patients shared with healthy donors was a similar profile of age, gender and cell yields. Notes on the study in general: Shorter templates might be favored by PCR, and equally so in patients and in controls. Shorter TCRB CDR3s, moderately but significantly so, marked every one of the four CD4+ subsets in Type 1 diabetes patients. Sampled from patients, naive, central memory and Treg TCRB repertoires appeared more similar than those sampled from healthy donors.

The CDR3 spans 15 residues. The germline V and J ends were trimmed by 0 bases and 4 bases, with 11 bases remaining between them. Germline lookup yields CDR1 LGHNA and CDR2 YSLEER. The gene calls are TRBV4-3 and TRBJ2-3; weak D call: TRBD1 (5 bases). The origin of this receptor is a man under 40 with type 1 diabetes. Sequencing was carried out using central memory CD4+ T cells from blood. The CDR3 spells CASSQDRVRADTQYF. The CDR3, as DNA: TGCGCCAGCAGCCAAGATAGGGTCAGGGCAGATACGCAGTATTTT.